This TCR beta chain was sequenced in a study of blood T cell repertoires in COVID-19. Overall study: Spain, Italy and the United States supplied samples that represented acute and convalescent COVID-19. Sample material is recorded as cDNA or gDNA derived from T cells, B-cell-depleted T cells, or PBMCs.

Original processing methods: Using reference gene primer amplification, nucleated cell counts were estimated. Sequencing used immunoSEQ multiplex PCR; TCRdb keeps in-frame clones, though not all of them. The D gene and trimming were derived from the DNA, and the V and J assignments and clone size from that table. The repertoire holds tens of thousands of clones, with 85% to 95% as singletons. Germline-derived CDR1 and CDR2 are SNHLY and FYNNEI. The ends lost 6 bases at V and 5 bases at J; junction bases unmatched: 3. This CDR3 region has 12 residues. The TCR was taken from a man between 60 and 75 years old with active or convalescent COVID-19. Material: peripheral blood. The gene calls are TRBV2 and TRBJ2-7; TRBD1 aligns across 8 bases. The CDR3, as DNA: TGTGCCAGCAGCTGGACAGGGAACGAGCAGTACTTC. This codes for CASSWTGNEQYF.